This paragraph reports one T cell receptor beta chain. This entry is derived from a study of blood T cell repertoires in COVID-19. For the study at large: There were acute and convalescent COVID-19 samples, and they came from the United States, Italy and Spain. T cells, B-cell-depleted T cells, or PBMCs provided the cDNA or gDNA that served as material.

The V gene lost 5 bases and the J gene lost 1 base, with 11 bases spanning the gap. The germline CDR1 and CDR2 sequences are SQVTM and ANQGSEA. The CDR3 has 13 residues. Study processing details: Amplification of reference gene primers provided the estimated nucleated cell counts. Using immunoSEQ multiplex PCR, the repertoire was profiled, and TCRdb retains in-frame clones only, with some absent. That table is the source of V, J and clone size, and D and trimming were worked out from the DNA. The sample includes tens of thousands of clones, 75% to 90% of them seen just once. The chain carries TRBV29-1 and TRBJ2-5; D is uncertain. This receptor was taken from a man older than 75 with active or convalescent COVID-19. Material for sequencing was peripheral blood. CDR3 nucleotides: TGCAGCGTTTATCGACAAGTCCAAGAGACCCAGTACTTC. Translation gives CSVYRQVQETQYF.